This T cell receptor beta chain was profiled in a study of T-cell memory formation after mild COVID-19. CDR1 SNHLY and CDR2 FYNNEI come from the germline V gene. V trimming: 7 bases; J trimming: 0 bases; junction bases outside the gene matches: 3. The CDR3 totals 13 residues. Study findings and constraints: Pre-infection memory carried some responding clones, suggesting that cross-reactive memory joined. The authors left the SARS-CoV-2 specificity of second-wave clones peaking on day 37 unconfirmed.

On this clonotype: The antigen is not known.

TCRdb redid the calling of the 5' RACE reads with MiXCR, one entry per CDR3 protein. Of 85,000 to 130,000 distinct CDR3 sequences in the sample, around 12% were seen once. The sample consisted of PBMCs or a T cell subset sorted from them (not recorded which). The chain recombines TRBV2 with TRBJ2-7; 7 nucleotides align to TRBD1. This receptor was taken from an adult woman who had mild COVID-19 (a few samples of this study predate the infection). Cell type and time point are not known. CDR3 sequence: CASTGQPSYEQYF. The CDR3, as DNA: TGTGCCAGCACGGGACAGCCCTCCTACGAGCAGTACTTC.